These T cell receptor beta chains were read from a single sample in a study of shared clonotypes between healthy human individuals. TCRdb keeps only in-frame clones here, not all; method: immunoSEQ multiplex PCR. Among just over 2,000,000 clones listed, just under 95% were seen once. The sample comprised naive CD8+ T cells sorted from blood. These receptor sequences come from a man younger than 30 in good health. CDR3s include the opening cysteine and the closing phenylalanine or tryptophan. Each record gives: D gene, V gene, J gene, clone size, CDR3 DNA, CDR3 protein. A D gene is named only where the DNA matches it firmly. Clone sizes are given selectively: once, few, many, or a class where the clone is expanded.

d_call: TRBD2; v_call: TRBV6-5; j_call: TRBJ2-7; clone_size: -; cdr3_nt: TGTGCCAGCACCGAGGGACTAGCGGCTTCCTACGAGCAGTACTTC; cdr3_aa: CASTEGLAASYEQYF
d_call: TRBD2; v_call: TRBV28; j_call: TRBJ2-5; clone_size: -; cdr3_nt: TGTGCCAGCAGTTTGGGAAGGGAGGGGCTCGGGGAGACCCAGTACTTC; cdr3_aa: CASSLGREGLGETQYF
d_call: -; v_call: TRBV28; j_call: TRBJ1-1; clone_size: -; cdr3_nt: TGTGCCAGCAGTTTACCCAAATTCGACAAGAACACTGAAGCTTTCTTT; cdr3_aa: CASSLPKFDKNTEAFF
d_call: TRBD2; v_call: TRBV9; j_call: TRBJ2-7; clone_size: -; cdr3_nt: TGTGCCAGCAGCGTAGGACAAGCGGGGGGCCTTTACGAGCAGTACTTC; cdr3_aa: CASSVGQAGGLYEQYF
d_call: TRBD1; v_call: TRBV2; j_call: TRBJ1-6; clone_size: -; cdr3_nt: TGTGCCAGCAGTGAACACCCGGGACAGGGATATTCACCCCTCCACTTT; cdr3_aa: CASSEHPGQGYSPLHF
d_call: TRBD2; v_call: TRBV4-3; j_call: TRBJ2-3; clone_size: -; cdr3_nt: TGCGCCAGCAGCCAAGTCTTACCGGGACTAGCGGGAGTAGCCTCCGATACGCAGTATTTT; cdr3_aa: CASSQVLPGLAGVASDTQYF
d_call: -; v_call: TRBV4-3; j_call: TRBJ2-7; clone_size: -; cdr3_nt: TGCGCCAGCAGCCAAGATCGGTCCTACGAGCAGTACTTC; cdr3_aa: CASSQDRSYEQYF
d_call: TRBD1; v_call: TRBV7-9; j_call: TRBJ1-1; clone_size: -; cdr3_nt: TGTGCCAGCAGCTCTTCAAAGGGGACAGGGGGCATAAGCACTGAAGCTTTCTTT; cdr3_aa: CASSSSKGTGGISTEAFF
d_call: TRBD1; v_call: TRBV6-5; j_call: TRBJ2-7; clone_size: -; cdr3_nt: TGTGCCAGCAGTTACTCGACAGGGGAATTCTACGAGCAGTACTTC; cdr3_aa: CASSYSTGEFYEQYF
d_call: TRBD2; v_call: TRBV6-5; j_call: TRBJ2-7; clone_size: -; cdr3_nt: TGTGCCAGCAGTTTACTAGCGGGAGAATCCTACGAGCAGTACTTC; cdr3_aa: CASSLLAGESYEQYF
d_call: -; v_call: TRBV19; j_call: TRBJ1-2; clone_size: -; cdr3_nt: TGTGCCAGTAGATGGGGGAATGGCTACACCTTC; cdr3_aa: CASRWGNGYTF
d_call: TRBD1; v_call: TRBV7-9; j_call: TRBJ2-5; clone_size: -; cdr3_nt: TGTGCCAGCAGCTGGCTGAGACAGGGACAAGAGACCCAGTACTTC; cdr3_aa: CASSWLRQGQETQYF
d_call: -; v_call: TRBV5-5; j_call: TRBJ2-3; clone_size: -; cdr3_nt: TGTGCCAGCAGCTCATCCGGGACTGCCGACCTCACAGATACGCAGTATTTT; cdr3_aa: CASSSSGTADLTDTQYF
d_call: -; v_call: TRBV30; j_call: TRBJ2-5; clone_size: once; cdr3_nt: TGTGCCTGGGCTTGGACATTCCAAGATACCCAGTACTTC; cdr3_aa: CAWAWTFQDTQYF
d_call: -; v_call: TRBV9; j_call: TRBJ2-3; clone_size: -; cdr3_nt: TGTGCCAGCAGCGTAGGGCCGACGGCAGATACGCAGTATTTT; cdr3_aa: CASSVGPTADTQYF
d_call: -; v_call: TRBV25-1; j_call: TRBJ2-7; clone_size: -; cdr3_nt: TGTGCCAGCAGTGGCCACGGGCCGGAGAGTGAGCAGTACTTC; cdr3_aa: CASSGHGPESEQYF
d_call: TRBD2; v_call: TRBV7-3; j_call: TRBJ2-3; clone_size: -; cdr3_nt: TGTGCCAGCAGCTTGGGACCTGGGGGACTAGTCACACACCCAGATACGCAGTATTTT; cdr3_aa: CASSLGPGGLVTHPDTQYF
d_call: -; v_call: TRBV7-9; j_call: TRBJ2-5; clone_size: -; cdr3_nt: TGTGCCAGCAGCCGTGACAGGGAGGAGGGGGAGACCCAGTACTTC; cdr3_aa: CASSRDREEGETQYF
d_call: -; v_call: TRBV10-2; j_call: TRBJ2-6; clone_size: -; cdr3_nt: TGCGCCAGCAGAGGGAGCGCCTCTGGGGCCAACGTCCTGACTTTC; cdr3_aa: CASRGSASGANVLTF
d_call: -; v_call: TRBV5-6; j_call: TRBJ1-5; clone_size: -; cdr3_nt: TGTGCCAGCAGCTTGTGGGATCGCAATCAGCCCCAGCATTTT; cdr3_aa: CASSLWDRNQPQHF
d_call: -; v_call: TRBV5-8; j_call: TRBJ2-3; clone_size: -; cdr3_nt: TGTGCCAGCAGCTGGCTGGACTGGGCTAGCACAGATACGCAGTATTTT; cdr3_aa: CASSWLDWASTDTQYF
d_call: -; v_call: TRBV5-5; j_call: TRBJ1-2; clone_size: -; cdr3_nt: TGTGCCAGCAGCTTGGGTGACAGCACGAAGTATGGCTACACCTTC; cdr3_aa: CASSLGDSTKYGYTF
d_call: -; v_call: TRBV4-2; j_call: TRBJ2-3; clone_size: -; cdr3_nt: TGTGCCAGCAGCCCAGCACCAGGGGCGCCCACAGATACGCAGTATTTT; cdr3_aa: CASSPAPGAPTDTQYF
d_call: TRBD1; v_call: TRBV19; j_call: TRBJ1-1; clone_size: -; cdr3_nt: TGTGCCAGTCAGGGGACAGGGATAGAGAACACTGAAGCTTTCTTT; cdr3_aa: CASQGTGIENTEAFF
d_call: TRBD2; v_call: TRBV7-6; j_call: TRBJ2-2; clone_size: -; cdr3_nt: TGTGCCAGCAGCTTAGTTTTAGCGGGAGGCACGAACACCGGGGAGCTGTTTTTT; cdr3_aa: CASSLVLAGGTNTGELFF
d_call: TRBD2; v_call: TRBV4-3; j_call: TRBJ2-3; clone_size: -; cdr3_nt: TGCGCCAGCAGACCGGGACTAGCGGGAACCCCCACAGATACGCAGTATTTT; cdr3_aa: CASRPGLAGTPTDTQYF
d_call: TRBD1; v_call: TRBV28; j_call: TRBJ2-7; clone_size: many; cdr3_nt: TGTGCCAGCAGTATCAGGGGGCACTCCTACGAGCAGTACTTC; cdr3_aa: CASSIRGHSYEQYF
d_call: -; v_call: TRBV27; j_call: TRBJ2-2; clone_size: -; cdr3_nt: TGTGCCAGCAGTCCTGTAACGTTATGGACCGGGGAGCTGTTTTTT; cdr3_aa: CASSPVTLWTGELFF
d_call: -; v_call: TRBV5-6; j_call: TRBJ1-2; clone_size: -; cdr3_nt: TGTGCCAGCATCCTCTTGGGATCGGGCTATGGCTACACCTTC; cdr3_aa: CASILLGSGYGYTF
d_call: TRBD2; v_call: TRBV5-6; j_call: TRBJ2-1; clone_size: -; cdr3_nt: TGTGCCAGCAGCTTTGGCCTAGCGGAGTTCTTC; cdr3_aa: CASSFGLAEFF
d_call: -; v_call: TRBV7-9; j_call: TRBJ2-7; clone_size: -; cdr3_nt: TGTGCCAGCAGCCGGGACCTCTACGAGCAGTACTTC; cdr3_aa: CASSRDLYEQYF
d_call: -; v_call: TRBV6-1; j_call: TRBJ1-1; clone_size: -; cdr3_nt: TGTGCCAGCGGTCCCAGGGCGAACACTGAAGCTTTCTTT; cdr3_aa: CASGPRANTEAFF
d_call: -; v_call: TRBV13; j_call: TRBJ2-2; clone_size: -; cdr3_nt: TGTGCCAGCAGTCGGGACTCATTTCCAACCGGGGAGCTGTTTTTT; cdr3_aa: CASSRDSFPTGELFF
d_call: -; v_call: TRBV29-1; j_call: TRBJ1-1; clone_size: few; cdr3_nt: TGCAGCGTTGGCAGCGGGACGAGTGAAGCTTTCTTT; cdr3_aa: CSVGSGTSEAFF
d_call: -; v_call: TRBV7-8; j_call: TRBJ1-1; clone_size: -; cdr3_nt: TGTGCCAGCAGCGGGGATGAAACTGAAGCTTTCTTT; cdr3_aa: CASSGDETEAFF
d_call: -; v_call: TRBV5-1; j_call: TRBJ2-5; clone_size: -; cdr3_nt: TGCGCCAGCAGCTTGAATGGACCCTCCCCAGAGACCCAGTACTTC; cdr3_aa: CASSLNGPSPETQYF
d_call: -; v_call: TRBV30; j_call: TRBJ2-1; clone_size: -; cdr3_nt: TGTGCCTGGGGGACCGAAAACTCCTACAATGAGCAGTTCTTC; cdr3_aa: CAWGTENSYNEQFF
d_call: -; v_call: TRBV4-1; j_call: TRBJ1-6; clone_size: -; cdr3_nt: TGCGCCAGCAGCCCAAACAGAGACTATAATTCACCCCTCCACTTT; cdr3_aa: CASSPNRDYNSPLHF
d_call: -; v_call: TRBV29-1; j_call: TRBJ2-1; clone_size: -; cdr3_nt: TGCAGCGTGGGGGGCAGCCAAAGCTCCTACAATGAGCAGTTCTTC; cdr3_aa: CSVGGSQSSYNEQFF
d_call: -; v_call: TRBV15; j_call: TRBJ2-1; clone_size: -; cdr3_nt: TGTGCCACCAGGGGTCGAGTAGACTCCTACAATGAGCAGTTCTTC; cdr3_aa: CATRGRVDSYNEQFF
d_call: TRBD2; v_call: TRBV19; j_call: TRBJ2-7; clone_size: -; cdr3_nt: TGTGCCAGTAGTATAGAAGCTAGCGGGAGAGTAGACGAGCAGTACTTC; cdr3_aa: CASSIEASGRVDEQYF
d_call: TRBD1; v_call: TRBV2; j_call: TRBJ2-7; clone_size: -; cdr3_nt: TGTGCCAGCACTCGGAGACAGGGTTCCGAGCAGTACTTC; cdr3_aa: CASTRRQGSEQYF
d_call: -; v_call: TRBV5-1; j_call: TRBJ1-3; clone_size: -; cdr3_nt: TGCGCCAGCAGCTTGGGGGCCGGGATAACTGGAAACACCATATATTTT; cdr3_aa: CASSLGAGITGNTIYF
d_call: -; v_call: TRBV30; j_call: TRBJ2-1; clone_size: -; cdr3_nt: TGTGCCTGGAGTGTAACGGGCCGAGCCTACAATGAGCAGTTCTTC; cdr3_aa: CAWSVTGRAYNEQFF
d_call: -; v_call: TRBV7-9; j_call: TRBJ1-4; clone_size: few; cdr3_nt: TGTGCCAGCAGCTTAGGGGGAAATGAAAAACTGTTTTTT; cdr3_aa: CASSLGGNEKLFF
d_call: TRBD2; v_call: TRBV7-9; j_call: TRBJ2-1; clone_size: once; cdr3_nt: TGTGCCAGCAGCTTAGGGAGACTAGCGGGAGGGAGCTCCTACAATGAGCAGTTCTTC; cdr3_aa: CASSLGRLAGGSSYNEQFF
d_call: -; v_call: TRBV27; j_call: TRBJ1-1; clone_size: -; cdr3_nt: TGTGCCAGCAGTCCTACGAACCGAGCGATTGAAGCTTTCTTT; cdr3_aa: CASSPTNRAIEAFF
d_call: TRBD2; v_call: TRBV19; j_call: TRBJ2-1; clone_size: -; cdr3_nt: TGTGCCAGTAGTATAAGCATTGAGGGAGGGCGGCAGTTCTTC; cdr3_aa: CASSISIEGGRQFF
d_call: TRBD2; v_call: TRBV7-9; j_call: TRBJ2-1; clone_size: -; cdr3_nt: TGTGCCAGCAGCTTAGTTGGACTAGCCCTCGCGAAGCAGTTCTTC; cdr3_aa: CASSLVGLALAKQFF
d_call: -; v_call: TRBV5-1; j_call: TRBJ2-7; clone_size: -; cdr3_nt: TGCGCCAGCAGCTTAGGGGTAGCGGAAGGGTTCTACGAGCAGTACTTC; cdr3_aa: CASSLGVAEGFYEQYF
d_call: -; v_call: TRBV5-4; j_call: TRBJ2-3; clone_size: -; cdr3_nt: TGTGCCAGCTCCTTGAGGGAGACGGTAGATACGCAGTATTTT; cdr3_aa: CASSLRETVDTQYF
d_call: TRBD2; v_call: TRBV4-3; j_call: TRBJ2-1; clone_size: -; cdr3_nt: TGCGCCAGCAGCCAAGGGACTAGCGCTTACAATGAGCAGTTCTTC; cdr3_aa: CASSQGTSAYNEQFF